This entry lists 15 T cell receptor beta chains sequenced from one sample in a study of blood T cell repertoires in COVID-19 (TCRdb year 2020). Library preparation was by the immunoSEQ multiplex PCR assay. What TCRdb holds here is the immuneACCESS table cut down to in-frame rearrangements. Part of the clones is not present; checked against another copy, under half of the missing clones reflect an unresolved V gene, and the others are unexplained. The sample data list 300,000 to 350,000 clones, and roughly 89% of these were observed just once. The leading ten clones occupy more than 3% of the sample. Sequencing input: peripheral blood. These TCRs come from a woman aged 18-30 years who had recovered from COVID-19.

J is TRBJ1-1 and V is TRBV19, with D hard to call. This CDR3 region has 11 residues. CDR1 is LNHDA, CDR2 SQIVND, per germline (reference sequence). With 6 bases removed from V and 6 bases from J, the gap between germline ends came to 8 bases. CDR3 sequence reads: CASRWGAEAFF. CDR3 DNA: TGTGCCAGTAGGTGGGGAGCTGAAGCTTTCTTT.

The chain couples TRBV4-3 to TRBJ1-1; 8 bases match TRBD1. The V segment lost 0 bases and the J segment 3 bases; nucleotides outside the gene matches: 6. Germline CDR1 reads LGHNA; CDR2 reads YSLEER. This CDR3 region has 16 residues. This CDR3 reads CASSQDSAGGYTEAFF. DNA for the CDR3: TGCGCCAGCAGCCAAGATAGTGCAGGGGGCTACACTGAAGCTTTCTTT.

This clone was observed a handful of times. The V and J genes are TRBV11-3 and TRBJ1-6; D gene uncertain. Germline V gene lookup returns CDR1 SGHNT and CDR2 YENEEA. The CDR3 has 13 amino acids. Trimming took off 1 base at V and 8 bases at J, with 6 bases between the two ends. The CDR3 DNA follows: TGTGCCAGCAGCTTAGTGGGAGATTCACCCCTCCACTTT. Amino acids: CASSLVGDSPLHF.

The CDR3 is CASSSGQGNTEAFF. DNA for the CDR3: TGTGCCAGCAGTTCGGGACAGGGTAATACTGAAGCTTTCTTT. V is TRBV27 and J is TRBJ1-1; 9 positions match TRBD1. This CDR3 is 14 amino acids long. Per the germline V gene, CDR1 is MNHEY and CDR2 is SMNVEV (reference sequence). The V and J ends lost 4 bases and 5 bases, in that order; junction bases with no gene match: 5.

The V call is TRBV18, the J call TRBJ2-5, with 7 bases identical to TRBD2. The junction had 10 bases not matched to a gene; V was cut back by 1 base and J by 5 bases. Germline CDR1 KGHSH, CDR2 LQKENI. The CDR3 extends over 16 amino acids. As DNA, the CDR3 is TGTGCCAGCTCACCACGCGGGGGAGCGGGTAAGGAGACCCAGTACTTC. The encoded protein is CASSPRGGAGKETQYF.

The chain joins TRBV6-6 to TRBJ1-5; 8 bases line up with TRBD1. Germline CDR1 and CDR2: MNHNY and SVGAGI (reference sequence). Trimming removed 6 bases from V and 5 bases from J; junction bases left unmatched: 6. The CDR3 loop spans 14 amino acids. CDR3 residues: CASSPQGGYQPQHF. CDR3 nucleotides: TGTGCCAGCAGCCCACAGGGGGGGTATCAGCCCCAGCATTTT.

On this clone: An end of the junction differs from the germline gene, which may be a read error. The chain recombines TRBV9 with TRBJ1-1; D is ambiguous. The V gene's germline CDR1 is SGDLS and CDR2 YYNGEE. There are 14 residues in the CDR3. The CDR3 region is CASTVGQAGTEAFF. The DNA for the CDR3 is TGTGCCAGCACCGTAGGGCAGGCTGGCACTGAAGCTTTCTTT.

The V gene is TRBV5-1, the J gene TRBJ1-1; maybe TRBD1 (5 bases). Germline V gives CDR1 SGHRS, CDR2 YFSETQ. This CDR3 spans 16 amino acids. V lost 6 bases to trimming and J lost 7 bases, with 25 bases between them. The DNA for the CDR3 is TGCGCCAGCAAGGAAAACAATGCAATACCGGGGGTTGAAGCTTTCTTT. This codes for CASKENNAIPGVEAFF.

The chain links TRBV7-2 to TRBJ2-1; 11 bases are shared with TRBD2. CDR3 size: 16 residues. Losses at the gene ends were 6 bases for V and 7 bases for J; bases not matched to a gene: 11. CDR1 is SGHTA and CDR2 is FQGNSA in the germline V gene. CDR3 sequence reads: CASRFSGRASGNEQFF. Written as DNA, the CDR3 is TGTGCCAGCAGATTTAGCGGGAGGGCCTCTGGGAATGAGCAGTTCTTC.

The CDR3 sequence: CASSSSTSGRLLTDTQYF. For the CDR3, the DNA is TGTGCCAGCAGCTCTTCGACTAGCGGGAGGCTGCTCACAGATACGCAGTATTTT. V is TRBV5-4 and J is TRBJ2-3; TRBD2 matches at 13 bases. Germline trimming cut 3 bases from V and 2 bases from J; bases unmatched to any gene: 9. This CDR3 spans 18 amino acids. The V gene's germline CDR1 is SGHNT and CDR2 YYREEE (reference sequence).

The chain links TRBV25-1 to TRBJ2-1; no clear D. This CDR3 comprises 14 residues. Germline CDR1 MGHDK, CDR2 SYGVNS. The ends were cut back, 1 base at V and 2 bases at J, with 6 bases in the middle. CDR3 loop: CASSELETYNEQFF. The CDR3 DNA is TGTGCCAGCAGTGAATTGGAGACCTACAATGAGCAGTTCTTC.

V and J are TRBV11-3 and TRBJ2-5; 10 bases line up with TRBD2. The V gene end was trimmed by 5 bases and the J gene end by 0 bases; junction bases not matched to a gene: 12. CDR1 is SGHNT, CDR2 YENEEA, per germline. CDR3 size: 18 residues. DNA of the CDR3: TGTGCCAGCAGCGCCACGGGAGCGGGAGGGTTTTACCAAGAGACCCAGTACTTC. Translated, it gives CASSATGAGGFYQETQYF.

The chain joins TRBV11-2 to TRBJ2-3, with 10 positions matching TRBD2. Germline CDR1 and CDR2: SGHAT and FQNNGV. The V and J ends lost 5 bases and 6 bases, in that order; junction bases with no gene match: 8. The CDR3 is made up of 15 amino acids. The CDR3 protein is CASSLGLAEGDTQYF. The CDR3 nucleotides read TGTGCCAGCAGCCTAGGACTAGCGGAAGGGGATACGCAGTATTTT.

The chain joins TRBV29-1 to TRBJ2-5; 7 bases align to TRBD1. This CDR3 comprises 13 residues. Germline values: CDR1 SQVTM, CDR2 ANQGSEA. The trim removed 7 bases at V and 0 bases at J, leaving 5 bases unmatched. The CDR3 spells CSAGDRHQETQYF. CDR3 sequence (DNA): TGCAGCGCCGGGGACAGACACCAAGAGACCCAGTACTTC.

V and J are TRBV5-6 and TRBJ2-1; 7 bases agree with TRBD2. Germline V gives CDR1 SGHDT, CDR2 YYEEEE. The CDR3 is made up of 15 amino acids. Germline trimming cut 4 bases from V and 5 bases from J; bases unmatched to any gene: 9. The CDR3 reads CASSIVWRENNEQFF. CDR3 bases: TGTGCCAGCAGCATCGTCTGGCGGGAGAACAATGAGCAGTTCTTC.